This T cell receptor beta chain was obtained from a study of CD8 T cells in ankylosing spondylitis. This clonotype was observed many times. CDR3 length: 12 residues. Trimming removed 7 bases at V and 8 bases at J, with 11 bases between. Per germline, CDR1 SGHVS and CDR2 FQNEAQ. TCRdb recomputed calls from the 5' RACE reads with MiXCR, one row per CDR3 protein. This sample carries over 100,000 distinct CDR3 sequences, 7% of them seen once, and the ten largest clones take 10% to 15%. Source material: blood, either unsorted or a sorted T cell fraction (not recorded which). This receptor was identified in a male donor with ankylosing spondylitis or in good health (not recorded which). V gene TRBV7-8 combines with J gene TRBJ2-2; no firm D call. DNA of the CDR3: TGTGCCAGCATCCCGTTTCGAGGGGAGCTGTTTTTT. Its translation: CASIPFRGELFF.